Listed below are T cell receptor beta chains from one sample, sequenced in a study of regulatory T cells in long-lasting Graves disease. TCRdb redid the calling of the multiplex PCR reads with MiXCR, one entry per CDR3 protein. The profile shows nearly 350,000 distinct CDR3 sequences, around a fifth of them singletons. Sequenced material: peripheral blood mononuclear cells (PBMCs), taken when the disease was refractory, from a patient treated with antithyroid drugs. The receptors here all came from a female donor with Graves disease. Both conserved end residues are trimmed from each CDR3. Not all rows give a size; the values are once, few, many and, for expanded clones, a class.

clone_size v_call cdr3_aa
- TRBV9 ASRDKYTDTQY
- TRBV5-6 ASSFDRTAFNYGYT
few TRBV6-1 ASNELDSGNHEQY
many TRBV6-1 ASSESGLGAYEQY
many TRBV2 ASGDSYEAF
- TRBV11-2 AVSGGPPRPNEQF
- TRBV6-2/TRBV6-3 ASSLGEGALREQF
- TRBV19 ASSITGQGKYEQY
- TRBV9 ASSAGQNHEQY
few TRBV30 AWLADMSWTLSYEQY
- TRBV20-1 SARAGRDLNIQY
- TRBV19 ASGTGTSPLH
few TRBV2 ASSGTSGRGSSGELF
- TRBV9 ASSVGFGSSYNSPLH
- TRBV5-6 ASRGRGQWLSVFTEAF
many TRBV27 ASSHRQEINQPQH
many TRBV20-1 SALDSTQETQY
few TRBV12-3/TRBV12-4 ASSSDSYNEQF
- TRBV29-1 SVGDRGPYEQY
many TRBV2 ASSEALRDSRRETQY
many TRBV7-2 ASSLVGRPSNQPQH
few TRBV6-1 ASRGGDSYNEQF
- TRBV18 ASSLEQREKLF
few TRBV10-3 AISETGGQETQY
many TRBV6-1 ASSEDRPGQGYGYT
- TRBV6-9 ASSYAGRGWKFKVDTEAF
many TRBV20-1 SASRLAGGLYEQY
many TRBV7-8 ASKSRPDGNYGYT